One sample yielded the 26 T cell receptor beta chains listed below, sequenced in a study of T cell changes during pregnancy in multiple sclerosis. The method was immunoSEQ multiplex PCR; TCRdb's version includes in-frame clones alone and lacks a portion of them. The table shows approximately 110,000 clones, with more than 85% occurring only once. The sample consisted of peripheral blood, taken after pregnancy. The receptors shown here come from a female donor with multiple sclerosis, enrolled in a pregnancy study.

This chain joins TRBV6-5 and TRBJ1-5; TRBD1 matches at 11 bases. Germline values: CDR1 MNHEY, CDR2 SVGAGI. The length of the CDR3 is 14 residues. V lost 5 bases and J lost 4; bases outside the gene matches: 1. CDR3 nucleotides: TGTGCCAGCAGTAGGGACAGGGGGAATCAGCCCCAGCATTTT. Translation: CASSRDRGNQPQHF.

CDR3 residues: CASSLTAGEGEKLFF. CDR3 nucleotides: TGTGCCAGCAGCTTAACGGCGGGAGAGGGTGAAAAACTGTTTTTT. The chain combines TRBV7-9 with TRBJ1-4, with D unresolved. V was pared by 2 bases and J by 7 bases, with 14 bases between. CDR1 SEHNR and CDR2 FQNEAQ come from the germline V gene (reference sequence). This CDR3 comprises 15 residues. The whole variable domain, remainder taken from reference TRBV7-9 and TRBJ1-4, is DTGVSQNPRHKITKRGQNVTFRCDPISEHNRLYWYRQTLGQGPEFLTYFQNEAQLEKSRLLSDRFSAERPKGSFSTLEIQRTEQGDSAMYLCASSLTAGEGEKLFFGSGTQLSVL.

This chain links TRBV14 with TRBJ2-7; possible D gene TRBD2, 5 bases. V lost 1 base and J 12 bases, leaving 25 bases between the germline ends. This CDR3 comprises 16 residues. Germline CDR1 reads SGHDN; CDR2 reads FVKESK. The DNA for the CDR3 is TGTGCCAGCAGCCAAGTGGGAGTATTGTTGGCCGGAGGTCTGTACTTC. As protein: CASSQVGVLLAGGLYF.

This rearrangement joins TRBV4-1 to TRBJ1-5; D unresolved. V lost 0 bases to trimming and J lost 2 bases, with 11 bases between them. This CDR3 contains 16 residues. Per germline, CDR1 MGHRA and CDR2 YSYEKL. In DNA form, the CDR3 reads TGCGCCAGCAGCCAAGAGCCGGGATGGGGCAATCAGCCCCAGCATTTT. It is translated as CASSQEPGWGNQPQHF.

CDR3 nucleotide sequence: TGTGCCAGCAGCCAAGATAGCATGGGACAGGGTAGGCCCTTCTTT. As protein: CASSQDSMGQGRPFF. The chain couples TRBV4-2 to TRBJ1-1, with 9 bases fitting TRBD1. V lost 0 bases and J lost 14; bases outside the gene matches: 13. There are 15 residues in the CDR3. Germline assignment: CDR1 LGHNA and CDR2 YNFKEQ.

This chain's CDR3 is CASSLMVGLTYEQYF. The CDR3 region has the DNA TGTGCCAGCAGCTTGATGGTGGGGCTGACCTACGAGCAGTACTTC. The V gene is TRBV5-6, the J gene TRBJ2-7; tentatively, D is TRBD1 (5 bases). The CDR3 is 15 residues long. Trimming removed 1 base at V and 2 bases at J, with 13 bases between. Germline CDR1 SGHDT, CDR2 YYEEEE.

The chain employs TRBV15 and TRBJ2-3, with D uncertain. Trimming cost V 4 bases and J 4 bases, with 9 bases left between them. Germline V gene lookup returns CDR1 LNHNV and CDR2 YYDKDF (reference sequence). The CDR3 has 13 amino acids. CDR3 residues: CATSKISPDTQYF. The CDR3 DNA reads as TGTGCCACCAGCAAGATTAGTCCAGATACGCAGTATTTT.

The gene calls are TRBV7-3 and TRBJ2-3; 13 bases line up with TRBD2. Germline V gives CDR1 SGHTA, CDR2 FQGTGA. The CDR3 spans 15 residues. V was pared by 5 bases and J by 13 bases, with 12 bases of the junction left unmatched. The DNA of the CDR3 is TGTGCCAGCAGCCGAACCGGGACTAGCGGGGACCCGGAGTATTTT. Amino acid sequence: CASSRTGTSGDPEYF.

The CDR3 sequence: CASSSLAGGEETQYF. The CDR3 DNA reads as TGTGCCAGCAGTTCCCTAGCGGGGGGCGAGGAGACCCAGTACTTC. The rearrangement uses TRBV27 and TRBJ2-5, with 11 bases that match TRBD2. This CDR3 region has 15 residues. CDR1 and CDR2 from the germline V gene are MNHEY and SMNVEV (reference sequence). V was clipped by 4 bases and J by 5 bases; unmatched bases: 6.

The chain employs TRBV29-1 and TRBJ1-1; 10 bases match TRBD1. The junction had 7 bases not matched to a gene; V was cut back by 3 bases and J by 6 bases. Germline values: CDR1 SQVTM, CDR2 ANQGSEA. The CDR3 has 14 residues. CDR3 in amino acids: CSVDAGTGASEAFF. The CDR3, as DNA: TGCAGCGTTGACGCCGGGACAGGGGCCTCTGAAGCTTTCTTT.

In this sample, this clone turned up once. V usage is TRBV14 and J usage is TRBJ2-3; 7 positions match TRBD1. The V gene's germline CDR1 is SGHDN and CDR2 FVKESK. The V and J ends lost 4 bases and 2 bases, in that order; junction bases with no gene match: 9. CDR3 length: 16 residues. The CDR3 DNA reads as TGTGCCAGCAGCCTTAAAGGGACAGCAAACACAGATACGCAGTATTTT. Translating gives CASSLKGTANTDTQYF.

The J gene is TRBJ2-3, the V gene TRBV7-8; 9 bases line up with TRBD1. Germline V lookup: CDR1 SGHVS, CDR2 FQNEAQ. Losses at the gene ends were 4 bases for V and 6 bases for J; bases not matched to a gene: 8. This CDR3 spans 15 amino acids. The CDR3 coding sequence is TGTGCCAGCAGCTCCTCCGGGACAGGGATGGATACGCAGTATTTT. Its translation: CASSSSGTGMDTQYF.

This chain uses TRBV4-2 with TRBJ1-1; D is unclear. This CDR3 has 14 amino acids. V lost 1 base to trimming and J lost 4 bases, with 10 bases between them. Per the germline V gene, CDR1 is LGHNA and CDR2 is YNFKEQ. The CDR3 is CASSQVRGFTEAFF. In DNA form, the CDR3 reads TGTGCCAGCAGCCAAGTACGAGGGTTCACTGAAGCTTTCTTT.

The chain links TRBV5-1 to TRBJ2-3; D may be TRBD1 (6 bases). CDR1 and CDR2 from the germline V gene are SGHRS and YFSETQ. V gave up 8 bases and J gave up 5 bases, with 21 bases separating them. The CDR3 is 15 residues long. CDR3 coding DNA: TGCGCCAGTGCACAGGGAAATGTGGTCATAGATACGCAGTATTTT. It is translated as CASAQGNVVIDTQYF.

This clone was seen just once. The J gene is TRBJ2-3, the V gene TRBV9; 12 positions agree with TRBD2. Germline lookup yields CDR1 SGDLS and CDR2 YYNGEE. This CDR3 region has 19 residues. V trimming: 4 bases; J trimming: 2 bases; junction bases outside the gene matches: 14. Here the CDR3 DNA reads TGTGCCAGCAGCCACCCGGCTAGCGGGGGGGTATGGAACACAGATACGCAGTATTTT. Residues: CASSHPASGGVWNTDTQYF.

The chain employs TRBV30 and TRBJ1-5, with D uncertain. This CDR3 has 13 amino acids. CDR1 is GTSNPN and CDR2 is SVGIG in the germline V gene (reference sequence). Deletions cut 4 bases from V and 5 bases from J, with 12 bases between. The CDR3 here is CAWNTARDQPQHF. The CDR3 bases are TGTGCCTGGAACACGGCGCGGGATCAGCCCCAGCATTTT. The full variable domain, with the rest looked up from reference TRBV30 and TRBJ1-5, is SQTIHQWPATLVQPVGSPLSLECTVEGTSNPNLYWYRQAAGRGLQLLFYSVGIGQISSEVPQNLSASRPQDRQFILSSKKLLLSDSGFYLCAWNTARDQPQHFGDGTRLSIL.

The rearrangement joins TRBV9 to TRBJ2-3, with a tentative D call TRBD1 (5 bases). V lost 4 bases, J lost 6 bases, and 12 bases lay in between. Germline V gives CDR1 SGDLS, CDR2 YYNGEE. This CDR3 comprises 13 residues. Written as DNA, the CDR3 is TGTGCCAGCAGCCCGACAGCGTTTGATACGCAGTATTTT. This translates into CASSPTAFDTQYF.

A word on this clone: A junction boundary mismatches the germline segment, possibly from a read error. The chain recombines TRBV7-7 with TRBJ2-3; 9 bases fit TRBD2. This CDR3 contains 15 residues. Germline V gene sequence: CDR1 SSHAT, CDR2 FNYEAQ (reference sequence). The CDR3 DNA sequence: TGTGCTAGCAGCTGGCGGGGGGGCCCTTCAGATACGCAGTATTTT. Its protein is CASSWRGGPSDTQYF.

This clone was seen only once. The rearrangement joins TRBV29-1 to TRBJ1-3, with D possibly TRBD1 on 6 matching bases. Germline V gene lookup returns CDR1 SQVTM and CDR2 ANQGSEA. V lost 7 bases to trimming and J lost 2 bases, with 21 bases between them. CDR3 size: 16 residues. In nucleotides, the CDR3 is TGCAGCGCAGCGGTGCGGGGGCGTCGTACTGGAAACACCATATATTTT. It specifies CSAAVRGRRTGNTIYF.

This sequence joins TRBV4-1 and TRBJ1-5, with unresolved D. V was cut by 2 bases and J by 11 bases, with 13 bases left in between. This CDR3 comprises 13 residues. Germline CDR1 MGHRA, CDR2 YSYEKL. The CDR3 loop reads CASSQREGGAQHF. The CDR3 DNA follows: TGCGCCAGCAGCCAACGGGAAGGCGGAGCCCAGCATTTT.

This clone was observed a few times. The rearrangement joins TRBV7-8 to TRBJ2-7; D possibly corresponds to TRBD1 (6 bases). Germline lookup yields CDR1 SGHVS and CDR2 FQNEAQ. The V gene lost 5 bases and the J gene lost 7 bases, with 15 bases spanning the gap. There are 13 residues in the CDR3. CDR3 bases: TGTGCCAGCAGCCCACACAGGGCGTGGGAGCAGTACTTC. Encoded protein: CASSPHRAWEQYF.

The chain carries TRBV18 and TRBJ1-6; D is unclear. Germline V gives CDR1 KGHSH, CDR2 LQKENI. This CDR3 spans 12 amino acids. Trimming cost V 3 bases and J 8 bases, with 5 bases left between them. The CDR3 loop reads CASSPSYSPLHF. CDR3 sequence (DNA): TGTGCCAGCTCACCTAGTTATTCACCCCTCCACTTT.

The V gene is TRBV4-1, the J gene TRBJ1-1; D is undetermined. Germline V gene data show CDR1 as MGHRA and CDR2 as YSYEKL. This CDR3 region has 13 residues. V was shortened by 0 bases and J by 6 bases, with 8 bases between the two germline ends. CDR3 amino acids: CASSQESGSEAFF. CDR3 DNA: TGCGCCAGCAGCCAAGAATCGGGGTCTGAAGCTTTCTTT.

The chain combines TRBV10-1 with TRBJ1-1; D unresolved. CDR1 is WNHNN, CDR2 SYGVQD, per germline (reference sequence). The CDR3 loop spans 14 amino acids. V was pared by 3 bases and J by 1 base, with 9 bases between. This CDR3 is CASSEKRGNTEAFF. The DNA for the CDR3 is TGCGCCAGCAGTGAAAAGCGGGGGAACACTGAAGCTTTCTTT.

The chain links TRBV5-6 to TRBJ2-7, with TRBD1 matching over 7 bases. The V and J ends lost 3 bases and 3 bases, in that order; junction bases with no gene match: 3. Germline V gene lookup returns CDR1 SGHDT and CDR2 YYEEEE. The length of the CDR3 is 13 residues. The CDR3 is CASSSGQNYEQYF. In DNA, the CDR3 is TGTGCCAGCAGCTCGGGACAGAACTACGAGCAGTACTTC. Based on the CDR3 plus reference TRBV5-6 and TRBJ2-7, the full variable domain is DAGVTQSPTHLIKTRGQQVTLRCSPKSGHDTVSWYQQALGQGPQFIFQYYEEEERQRGNFPDRFSGHQFPNYSSELNVNALLLGDSALYLCASSSGQNYEQYFGPGTRLTVT.

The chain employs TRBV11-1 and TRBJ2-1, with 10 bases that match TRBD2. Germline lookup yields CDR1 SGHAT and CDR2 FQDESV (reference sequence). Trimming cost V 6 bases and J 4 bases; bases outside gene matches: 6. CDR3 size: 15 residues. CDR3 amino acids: CASRSLAGKYNEQFF. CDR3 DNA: TGTGCCAGCAGGTCACTAGCGGGGAAATACAATGAGCAGTTCTTC.